This section outlines one T cell receptor beta chain sequence together with its context. This record belongs to a study of blood T cell repertoires in COVID-19. At the level of the study: COVID-19 samples from acute and convalescent phases originated in the United States, Italy and Spain.

Trimming cost V 5 bases and J 5 bases; bases outside gene matches: 18. This CDR3 comprises 17 residues. Germline V gives CDR1 MDHEN, CDR2 SYDVKM. Per the original data handling: Estimates of nucleated cell counts were drawn from the amplification of reference gene primers. The assay was immunoSEQ multiplex PCR, and TCRdb's table has in-frame clones only and misses some. Clone size and V and J calls were adopted from that table, with D and trimming inferred from the DNA. The profile shows tens of thousands of clones, roughly 88% of them singletons. The material sequenced was peripheral blood. J is TRBJ2-7 and V is TRBV28, with TRBD2 identical over 7 bases. The sequence was collected from a woman in her 70s with acute or convalescent COVID-19. The CDR3, as DNA: TGTGCCAGCAGTCCCGGGGTAGCGGGTATGAAAACGGACGAGCAGTACTTC. Its protein product is CASSPGVAGMKTDEQYF.